This T cell receptor beta chain was sequenced during a study of blood T cell repertoires in COVID-19. CDR3 length: 11 residues. V lost 4 bases and J lost 7, with 5 bases in between. The V gene's germline CDR1 is MNHEY and CDR2 SMNVEV (reference sequence). Generated by immunoSEQ multiplex PCR, the TCRdb table keeps only in-frame clones and is missing some. This table has 200,000 to 300,000 clones, around four fifths appearing once. This chain joins TRBV27 and TRBJ2-1; D is ambiguous. The sequencing sample was made of peripheral blood. This TCR came from a man between 60 and 75 years old with acute or convalescent COVID-19. CDR3 bases: TGTGCCAGCAGTTACGGGAATGAGCAGTTCTTC. Its protein is CASSYGNEQFF.